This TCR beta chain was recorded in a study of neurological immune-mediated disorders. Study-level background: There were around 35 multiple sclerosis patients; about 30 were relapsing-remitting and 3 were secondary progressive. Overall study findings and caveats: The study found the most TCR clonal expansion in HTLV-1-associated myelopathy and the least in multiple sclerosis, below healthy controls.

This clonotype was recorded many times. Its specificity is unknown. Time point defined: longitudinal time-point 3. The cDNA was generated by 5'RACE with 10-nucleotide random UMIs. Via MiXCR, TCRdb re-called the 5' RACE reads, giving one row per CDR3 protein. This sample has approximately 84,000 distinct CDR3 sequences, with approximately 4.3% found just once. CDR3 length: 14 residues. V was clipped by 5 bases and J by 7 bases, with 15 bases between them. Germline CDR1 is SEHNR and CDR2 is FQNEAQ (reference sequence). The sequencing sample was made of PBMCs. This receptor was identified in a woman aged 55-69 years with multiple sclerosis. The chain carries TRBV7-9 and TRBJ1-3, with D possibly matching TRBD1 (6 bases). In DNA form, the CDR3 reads TGTGCCAGCAGCAAAGACAGGTTGTCGAACACCATATATTTT. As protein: CASSKDRLSNTIYF.